A selection of T cell receptor beta chains follows, all from one sample in a study of blood T cell repertoires in COVID-19. Assay used: immunoSEQ multiplex PCR; TCRdb lists only in-frame clones, some missing. The repertoire holds about 330,000 clones, with under 95% as singletons. The material sequenced was PBMCs or T cells enriched from blood (not recorded which). The receptors originated from a woman aged 25 to 39 who had recovered from COVID-19. CDR3s include the opening cysteine and the closing phenylalanine or tryptophan. The D gene is left open where the match is weak. Only part of the rows carry a size: once, few, many, or a class if the clone is expanded.

v_call: TRBV4-1
j_call: TRBJ1-1
clone_size: NA
d_call: NA
cdr3_nt: TGCGCCAGCAGCCAGCTGACAGGAAACACTGAAGCTTTCTTT
cdr3_aa: CASSQLTGNTEAFF

v_call: TRBV28
j_call: TRBJ2-5
clone_size: NA
d_call: TRBD2
cdr3_nt: TGTGCCAGCAGTTTACAAAGAAGCGGGGTGGGGAAGACCCAGTACTTC
cdr3_aa: CASSLQRSGVGKTQYF

v_call: TRBV7-2
j_call: TRBJ2-1
clone_size: once
d_call: NA
cdr3_nt: TGTGCCAGCAGCCTAGTCGGGATCTCCTACAATGAGCAGTTCTTC
cdr3_aa: CASSLVGISYNEQFF

v_call: TRBV6-5
j_call: TRBJ2-3
clone_size: NA
d_call: NA
cdr3_nt: TGTGCCAGCAGGGGCCCCGAAAGTACAGATACGCAGTATTTT
cdr3_aa: CASRGPESTDTQYF

v_call: TRBV7-8
j_call: TRBJ1-5
clone_size: NA
d_call: TRBD1
cdr3_nt: TGTGCCAGCAGCTTAGAGAGGTGGACAGGGAGACAGCCCCAGCATTTT
cdr3_aa: CASSLERWTGRQPQHF

v_call: TRBV2
j_call: TRBJ2-5
clone_size: NA
d_call: TRBD1
cdr3_nt: TGTGCCAGCAGTGTACAGGGGGCCTTTCAAGAGACCCAGTACTTC
cdr3_aa: CASSVQGAFQETQYF

v_call: TRBV7-6
j_call: TRBJ2-1
clone_size: NA
d_call: TRBD1
cdr3_nt: TGTGCCAGCAGCTTAGTACCGGGACAGGGGGCTGCGGGGGATGAGCAGTTCTTC
cdr3_aa: CASSLVPGQGAAGDEQFF

v_call: TRBV3-1/TRBV3-2
j_call: TRBJ1-1
clone_size: NA
d_call: TRBD1
cdr3_nt: TGTGCCAGCAGCCAAGGCCCTGGGACAGTTGGAGGAGCTTTCTTT
cdr3_aa: CASSQGPGTVGGAFF

v_call: TRBV9
j_call: TRBJ1-3
clone_size: NA
d_call: NA
cdr3_nt: TGTGCCAGCAGCCTTACGAGTGGAAACACCATATATTTT
cdr3_aa: CASSLTSGNTIYF

v_call: TRBV6-5
j_call: TRBJ2-1
clone_size: NA
d_call: TRBD2
cdr3_nt: TGTGCCAGCAGTATTACTAGCGGGAGTTATGAGCAGTTCTTC
cdr3_aa: CASSITSGSYEQFF

v_call: TRBV7-3
j_call: TRBJ2-1
clone_size: NA
d_call: NA
cdr3_nt: TGTGCCAGCAGCTTTACTAGGTGGAGTGAGCAGTTCTTC
cdr3_aa: CASSFTRWSEQFF

v_call: TRBV2
j_call: TRBJ1-4
clone_size: NA
d_call: NA
cdr3_nt: TGTGCCAGCAGTCCTCGGGGGACTAATGAAAAACTGTTTTTT
cdr3_aa: CASSPRGTNEKLFF

v_call: TRBV7-9
j_call: TRBJ1-3
clone_size: few
d_call: NA
cdr3_nt: TGTGCCAGCAGCTTAGGAGTGGCAGGAAAGAGCTCTGGAAACACCATATATTTT
cdr3_aa: CASSLGVAGKSSGNTIYF

v_call: TRBV5-1
j_call: TRBJ2-7
clone_size: NA
d_call: NA
cdr3_nt: TGCGCCAGCAGCTTGGGGGAGTACTACGAGCAGTACTTC
cdr3_aa: CASSLGEYYEQYF

v_call: TRBV4-2
j_call: TRBJ1-2
clone_size: NA
d_call: NA
cdr3_nt: TGTGCCAGCAGCCAAGAGTGGCAGGGCTATGGCTACACCTTC
cdr3_aa: CASSQEWQGYGYTF

v_call: TRBV4-3
j_call: TRBJ1-2
clone_size: NA
d_call: NA
cdr3_nt: TGCGCCAGCAGCCAAGATGGAGAGGGAGGTGATGGCTACACCTTC
cdr3_aa: CASSQDGEGGDGYTF

v_call: TRBV19
j_call: TRBJ1-1
clone_size: NA
d_call: NA
cdr3_nt: TGTGCCAGTACCCTGGGGCGGCTGAACACTGAAGCTTTCTTT
cdr3_aa: CASTLGRLNTEAFF

v_call: TRBV2
j_call: TRBJ2-3
clone_size: NA
d_call: NA
cdr3_nt: TGTGCCAGCAGGAAGGACAGTTCAGATACGCAGTATTTT
cdr3_aa: CASRKDSSDTQYF

v_call: TRBV21-1
j_call: TRBJ1-5
clone_size: few
d_call: NA
cdr3_nt: TGTGCCAGCAGCACAAGGGGCGGCGGACCCCAGCATTTT
cdr3_aa: CASSTRGGGPQHF

v_call: TRBV4-1
j_call: TRBJ2-7
clone_size: many
d_call: TRBD2
cdr3_nt: TGCGTAATCTGGGGGCGGGGGGTTATCTACGAGCAGTACTTC
cdr3_aa: CVIWGRGVIYEQYF

v_call: TRBV19
j_call: TRBJ1-3
clone_size: NA
d_call: NA
cdr3_nt: TGTGCCAGTAGTATGGCGGATACGCGCTCTGGAAACACCATATATTTT
cdr3_aa: CASSMADTRSGNTIYF

v_call: TRBV7-3
j_call: TRBJ2-3
clone_size: NA
d_call: NA
cdr3_nt: TGTGCCAGCAGCTTAGGGCCTGGCGTAGATACGCAGTATTTT
cdr3_aa: CASSLGPGVDTQYF

v_call: TRBV7-9
j_call: TRBJ2-7
clone_size: NA
d_call: TRBD2
cdr3_nt: TGTGCCAGCAGCTCGAGCGGGAGTTTCTACGAGCAGTACTTC
cdr3_aa: CASSSSGSFYEQYF

v_call: TRBV11-3
j_call: TRBJ2-1
clone_size: NA
d_call: NA
cdr3_nt: TGTGCCAGCAGCTTAGCCCGTGAGCAGTTCTTC
cdr3_aa: CASSLAREQFF

v_call: TRBV28
j_call: TRBJ2-3
clone_size: NA
d_call: NA
cdr3_nt: TGTGCCAGCATCTCCAGGGTAATCACAGATACGCAGTATTTT
cdr3_aa: CASISRVITDTQYF

v_call: TRBV10-3
j_call: TRBJ2-3
clone_size: NA
d_call: TRBD2
cdr3_nt: TGTGCCATCAGTGAGTCTCCGGGACTAGGGGTCACAGATACGCAGTATTTT
cdr3_aa: CAISESPGLGVTDTQYF

v_call: TRBV6-5
j_call: TRBJ2-7
clone_size: NA
d_call: NA
cdr3_nt: TGTGCCAGCAGTTACTCGTCGTCTAGCGACGAGCAGTACTTC
cdr3_aa: CASSYSSSSDEQYF

v_call: TRBV18
j_call: TRBJ2-3
clone_size: NA
d_call: NA
cdr3_nt: TGTGCCAGCTCACCAGTGAGTTCAGACCGGGGTACGCAGTATTTT
cdr3_aa: CASSPVSSDRGTQYF

v_call: TRBV10-3
j_call: TRBJ1-1
clone_size: few
d_call: NA
cdr3_nt: TGTGCCATCAGTGAGGTCAGGGGGAACACTGAAGCTTTCTTT
cdr3_aa: CAISEVRGNTEAFF

v_call: TRBV24-1
j_call: TRBJ1-5
clone_size: NA
d_call: TRBD1
cdr3_nt: TGTGCCACCAGTGATCGGACAGGGCTGAGCAATCAGCCCCAGCATTTT
cdr3_aa: CATSDRTGLSNQPQHF

v_call: TRBV27
j_call: TRBJ2-7
clone_size: NA
d_call: TRBD2
cdr3_nt: TGTGCCAGCAGTCCAGGACTAGCCTACGAGCAGTACTTC
cdr3_aa: CASSPGLAYEQYF

v_call: TRBV7-9
j_call: TRBJ2-7
clone_size: NA
d_call: TRBD2
cdr3_nt: TGTGCCAGCAGCTTAGTGGGTCCGGGAGGAGGAGGCGAGCAGTACTTC
cdr3_aa: CASSLVGPGGGGEQYF

v_call: TRBV9
j_call: TRBJ1-5
clone_size: NA
d_call: NA
cdr3_nt: TGTGCCAGCAGCGTAGATGCCGGGGGCAATCAGCCCCAGCATTTT
cdr3_aa: CASSVDAGGNQPQHF

v_call: TRBV11-3
j_call: TRBJ2-1
clone_size: NA
d_call: NA
cdr3_nt: TGTGCCAGCAGCTTAGTGGGGGCCGGTGAGCAGTTCTTC
cdr3_aa: CASSLVGAGEQFF

v_call: TRBV9
j_call: TRBJ2-5
clone_size: NA
d_call: NA
cdr3_nt: TGTGCCAGCAGCGTAAGAGGTGCAAGTCAAGAGACCCAGTACTTC
cdr3_aa: CASSVRGASQETQYF

v_call: TRBV7-2
j_call: TRBJ1-5
clone_size: NA
d_call: NA
cdr3_nt: TGTGCCAGCAGCAACGACAATCTCGGGCCCCAGCATTTT
cdr3_aa: CASSNDNLGPQHF

v_call: TRBV6-5
j_call: TRBJ2-7
clone_size: NA
d_call: NA
cdr3_nt: TGTGCCAGCAGTTACGGGAACGGAGGCTACGAGCAGTACTTC
cdr3_aa: CASSYGNGGYEQYF

v_call: TRBV19
j_call: TRBJ1-1
clone_size: NA
d_call: TRBD1
cdr3_nt: TGTGCCAGTAGTAGGCCACGGACAGGGGGGAGCACTGAAGCTTTCTTT
cdr3_aa: CASSRPRTGGSTEAFF

v_call: TRBV6-5
j_call: TRBJ2-7
clone_size: NA
d_call: TRBD2
cdr3_nt: TGTGCCAGCAGTCGAGGACTAGCGGCCTCCTACGAGCAGTACTTC
cdr3_aa: CASSRGLAASYEQYF

v_call: TRBV7-3
j_call: TRBJ2-6
clone_size: NA
d_call: TRBD1
cdr3_nt: TGTGCCAGCAGCCCCGGGACAGCCTCTGGGGCCAACGTCCTGACTTTC
cdr3_aa: CASSPGTASGANVLTF

v_call: TRBV2
j_call: TRBJ1-2
clone_size: NA
d_call: NA
cdr3_nt: TGTGCCAGCAGTGTCCTCGTCAGGGGCGTCGATGGCTACACCTTC
cdr3_aa: CASSVLVRGVDGYTF

v_call: TRBV11-2
j_call: TRBJ2-5
clone_size: NA
d_call: TRBD2
cdr3_nt: TGTGCCAGCAGCTCCGGGACTAGCGGGGGGGCATATCGGGAGACCCAGTACTTC
cdr3_aa: CASSSGTSGGAYRETQYF

v_call: TRBV3-1/TRBV3-2
j_call: TRBJ2-2
clone_size: NA
d_call: TRBD2
cdr3_nt: TGTGCCAGCAGCCAAGAGTGGCTAGCGGAGGTTAACACCGGGGAGCTGTTTTTT
cdr3_aa: CASSQEWLAEVNTGELFF

v_call: TRBV7-9
j_call: TRBJ2-3
clone_size: NA
d_call: TRBD1
cdr3_nt: TGTGCCAGCAGCCCTGGACAGGACACAGATACGCAGTATTTT
cdr3_aa: CASSPGQDTDTQYF

v_call: TRBV9
j_call: TRBJ2-1
clone_size: NA
d_call: NA
cdr3_nt: TGTGCCAGCAGCCCCCGGACAAACTACAATGAGCAGTTCTTC
cdr3_aa: CASSPRTNYNEQFF

v_call: TRBV11-1
j_call: TRBJ2-7
clone_size: NA
d_call: NA
cdr3_nt: TGTGCCAGCTCCCTTCAGGGCAGGGCGACCTACGAGCAGTACTTC
cdr3_aa: CASSLQGRATYEQYF

v_call: TRBV6-5
j_call: TRBJ2-5
clone_size: NA
d_call: TRBD1
cdr3_nt: TGTGCCAGCAGGAGGACAGGGGCAGAGACCCAGTACTTC
cdr3_aa: CASRRTGAETQYF